This T cell receptor (beta chain) was identified in a study of T cell repertoires in ileal Crohn's disease. The CDR3 extends over 15 amino acids. Germline-derived CDR1 and CDR2 are MGHRA and YSYEKL. V gave up 3 bases and J gave up 1 base, with 10 bases separating them. Indicated time point: inflamed ileum from the surgical specimen. Sequenced by immunoSEQ multiplex PCR; TCRdb stores in-frame clones only, minus some. The sample has roughly 4,200 clones, roughly three quarters seen once. This clonotype was obtained from an adult with Crohn's disease. The gene calls are TRBV4-1 and TRBJ1-5, with D possibly being TRBD1 (5 bases). Sequencing input: ileal tissue. For the CDR3, the DNA is TGCGCCAGCAGCCAGACCGGGACGAGCAATCAGCCCCAGCATTTT. This encodes CASSQTGTSNQPQHF.